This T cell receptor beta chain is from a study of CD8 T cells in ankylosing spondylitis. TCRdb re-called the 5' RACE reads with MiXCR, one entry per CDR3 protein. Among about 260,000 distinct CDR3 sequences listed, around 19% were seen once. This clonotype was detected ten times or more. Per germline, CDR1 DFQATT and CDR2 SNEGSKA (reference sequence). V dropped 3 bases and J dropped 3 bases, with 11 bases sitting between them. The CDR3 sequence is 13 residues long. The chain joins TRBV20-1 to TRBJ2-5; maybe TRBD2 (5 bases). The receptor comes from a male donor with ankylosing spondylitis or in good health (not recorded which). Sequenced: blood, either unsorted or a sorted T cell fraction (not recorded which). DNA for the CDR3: TGCAGTGCTAGGGACTGGATTAAAGAGACCCAGTACTTC. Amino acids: CSARDWIKETQYF.